This note documents a single T cell receptor beta chain sequence. Its antigen is as yet unknown. The data originate from a study of T cell responses to AZD1222 COVID-19 vaccine. V shed 2 bases, J shed 3 bases, and the junction held 6 bases outside the gene matches. The CDR3 length is 16 residues. Germline V CDR1 and CDR2: SGHDT, YYEEEE. Study conclusions and caveats: An increase in Spike-specific TCR breadth and depth was observed after two AZD1222 doses.

Using immunoSEQ multiplex PCR, the repertoire was profiled, and TCRdb retains in-frame clones only, with some absent. The sample contains 68,000 or so clones, 85% to 90% of which appear only once. The starting material was peripheral blood, obtained on day 0 of AZD1222 vaccination. The TCR comes from an adult in good health. V usage is TRBV5-6 and J usage is TRBJ1-5, with 9 bases aligning to TRBD1. DNA of the CDR3: TGTGCCAGCAGCTTCTGGACAGGGGTAATCAATCAGCCCCAGCATTTT. Its translation is CASSFWTGVINQPQHF.